Here is one T cell receptor (beta chain) with its context. This specimen comes from a study of cytomegalovirus exposure and HLA in healthy donors. In the PCR, 60 Vbeta and 13 Jbeta primers were used. Method: immunoSEQ multiplex PCR; TCRdb's copy keeps in-frame clones and lacks some. The table lists some 210,000 clones, about 85% of them singletons. This CDR3 region has 19 residues. The V and J ends lost 4 bases and 5 bases, in that order; junction bases with no gene match: 15. Per germline, CDR1 SGHNT and CDR2 YYREEE (reference sequence). This TCR came from a woman aged 50 to 60 in good health and CMV-seropositive. Sequencing used PBMCs. The chain uses TRBV5-4 and TRBJ2-7; 16 positions match TRBD2. CDR3 coding DNA: TGTGCCAGCAGCCCTCAGGGGGGACTAGCGGGGGGGCGGCTAAACGAGCAGTACTTC. This sequence encodes CASSPQGGLAGGRLNEQYF.